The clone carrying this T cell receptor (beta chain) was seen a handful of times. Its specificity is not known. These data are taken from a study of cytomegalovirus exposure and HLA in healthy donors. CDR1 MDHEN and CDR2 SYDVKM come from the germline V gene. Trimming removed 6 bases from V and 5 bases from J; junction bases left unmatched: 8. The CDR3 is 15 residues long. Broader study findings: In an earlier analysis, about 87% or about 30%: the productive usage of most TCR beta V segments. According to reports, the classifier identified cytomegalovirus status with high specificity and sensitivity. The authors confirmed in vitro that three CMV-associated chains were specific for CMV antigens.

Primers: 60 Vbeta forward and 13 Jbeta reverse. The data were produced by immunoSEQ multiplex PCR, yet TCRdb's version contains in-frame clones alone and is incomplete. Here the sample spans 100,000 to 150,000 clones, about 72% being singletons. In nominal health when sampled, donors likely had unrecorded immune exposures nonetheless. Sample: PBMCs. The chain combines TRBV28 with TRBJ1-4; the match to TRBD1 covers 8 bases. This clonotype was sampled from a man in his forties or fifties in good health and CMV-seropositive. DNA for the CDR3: TGTGCCAGCAGGACGGACAGGGTCCCAAATGAAAAACTGTTTTTT. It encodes CASRTDRVPNEKLFF.